The T cell receptor (beta chain) described here comes from a study of OX40 agonist ivuxolimab in advanced cancers. Whole-study context: Those enrolled were 70% to 85% male, with a mean age of around 60 years and ages from 23 to 79.

This CDR3 has 16 residues. Germline lookup yields CDR1 SGHTA and CDR2 FQGTGA. V was shortened by 4 bases and J by 0 bases, with 12 bases between the two germline ends. Regarding the study as a whole: Antigen targets of the expanded peripheral T cells went undetermined.

Produced via immunoSEQ multiplex PCR; TCRdb's table is partial and in-frame only. The sample has approximately 90,000 clones; roughly 89% are singletons. Details on this clone: Antigen: not known.

Source: CD4+ or CD8+ T cells sorted from blood, taken in a trial of the OX40 agonist ivuxolimab. The chain employs TRBV7-3 and TRBJ2-2; D is perhaps TRBD1 (6 bases). The TCR was taken from an adult with an advanced solid tumor such as melanoma, head and neck, liver or kidney cancer. For the CDR3, the DNA is TGTGCCAGCAGCTCTACAGGGATTTCGAACACCGGGGAGCTGTTTTTT. Protein sequence: CASSSTGISNTGELFF.